The entry below gives a single T cell receptor beta chain sequence along with its context. Original methodology: Reference gene primers were amplified, and this amplification served to estimate nucleated cell counts. TCRdb's table, derived via immunoSEQ multiplex PCR, lists solely in-frame clones and lacks some. D and trimming were read from the DNA, whereas the V and J calls and clone size are those reported in that table. The data contain about 32,000 clones, 86% of them seen just once; the ten biggest clones take up around 5%. The data derive from a study of blood T cell repertoires in COVID-19. Study background: Sites in the United States, Italy and Spain provided acute and convalescent COVID-19 samples. From T cells, B-cell-depleted T cells, or PBMCs came the material, which was cDNA or gDNA.

This CDR3 is built from 15 residues. CDR1 is SNHLY, CDR2 FYNNEI, per germline. Trimming removed 7 bases at V and 4 bases at J, with 16 bases between. The gene calls are TRBV2 and TRBJ2-2, with D possibly being TRBD2 (6 bases). The sample comprised peripheral blood. This TCR was recovered from a woman aged 80 or over with active or convalescent COVID-19. CDR3 sequence reads: CASKGVRGPTGELFF. The DNA for the CDR3 is TGTGCCAGCAAGGGAGTGCGGGGACCCACCGGGGAGCTGTTTTTT.